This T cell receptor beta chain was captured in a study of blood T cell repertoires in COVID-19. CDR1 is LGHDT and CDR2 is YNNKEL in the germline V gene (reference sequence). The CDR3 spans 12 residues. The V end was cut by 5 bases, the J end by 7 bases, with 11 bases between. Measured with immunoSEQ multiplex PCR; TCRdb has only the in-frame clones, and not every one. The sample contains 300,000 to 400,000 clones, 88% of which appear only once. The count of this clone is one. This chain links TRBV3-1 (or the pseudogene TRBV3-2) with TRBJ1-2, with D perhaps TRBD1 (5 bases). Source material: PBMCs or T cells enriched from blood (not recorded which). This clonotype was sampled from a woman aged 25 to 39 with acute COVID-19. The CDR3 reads CASSLQEGGYTF. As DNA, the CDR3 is TGTGCCAGCAGCTTACAGGAGGGTGGCTACACCTTC.